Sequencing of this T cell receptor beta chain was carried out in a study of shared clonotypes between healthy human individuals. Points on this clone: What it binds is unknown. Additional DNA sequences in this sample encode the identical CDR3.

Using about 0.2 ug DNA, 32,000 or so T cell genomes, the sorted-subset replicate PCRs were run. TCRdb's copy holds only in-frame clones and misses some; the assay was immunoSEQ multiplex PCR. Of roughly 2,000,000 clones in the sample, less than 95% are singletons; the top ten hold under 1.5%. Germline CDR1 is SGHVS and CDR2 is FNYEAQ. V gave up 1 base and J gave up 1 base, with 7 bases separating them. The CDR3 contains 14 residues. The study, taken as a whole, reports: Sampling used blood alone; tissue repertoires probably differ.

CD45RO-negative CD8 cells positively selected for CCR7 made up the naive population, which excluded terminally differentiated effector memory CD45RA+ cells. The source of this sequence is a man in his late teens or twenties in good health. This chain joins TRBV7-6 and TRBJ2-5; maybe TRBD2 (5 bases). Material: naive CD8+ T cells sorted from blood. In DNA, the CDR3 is TGTGCCAGCAGCTTAGAACTAGGCCAAGAGACCCAGTACTTC. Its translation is CASSLELGQETQYF.